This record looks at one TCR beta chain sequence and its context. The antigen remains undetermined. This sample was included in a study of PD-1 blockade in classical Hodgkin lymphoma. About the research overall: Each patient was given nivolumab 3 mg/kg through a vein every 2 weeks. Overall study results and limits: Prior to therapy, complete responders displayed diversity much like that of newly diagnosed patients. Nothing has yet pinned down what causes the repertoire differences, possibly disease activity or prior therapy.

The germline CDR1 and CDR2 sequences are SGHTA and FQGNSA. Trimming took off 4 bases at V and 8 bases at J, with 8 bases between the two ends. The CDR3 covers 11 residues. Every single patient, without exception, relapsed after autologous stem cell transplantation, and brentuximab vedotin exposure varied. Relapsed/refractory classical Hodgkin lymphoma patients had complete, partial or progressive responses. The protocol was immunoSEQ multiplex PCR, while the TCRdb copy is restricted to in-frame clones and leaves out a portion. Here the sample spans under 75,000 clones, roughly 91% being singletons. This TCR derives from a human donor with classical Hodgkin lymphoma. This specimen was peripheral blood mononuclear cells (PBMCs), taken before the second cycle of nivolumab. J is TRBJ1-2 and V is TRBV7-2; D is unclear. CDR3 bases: TGTGCCAGCAGCTCCCGCGGGGGCTACACCTTC. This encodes CASSSRGGYTF.